Below, 19 T cell receptor beta chains from the same sample are listed, as sequenced in a study of shared clonotypes between healthy human individuals. Clones were sequenced by immunoSEQ multiplex PCR, and TCRdb holds only the in-frame ones, with some missing. This repertoire shows some 1.1 million clones, around 77% found once; its top ten account for over 0.8%. What was sequenced was memory CD4+ T cells from PBMCs. Subset given: CD45RA-negative fraction. The source is a man aged 18 to 35 in good health. Some clones in this sample may be carry-over from other donors' samples.

V and J are TRBV28 and TRBJ2-1; 13 positions agree with TRBD2. Germline V gives CDR1 MDHEN, CDR2 SYDVKM. V trimming: 0 bases; J trimming: 2 bases; junction bases outside the gene matches: 7. This CDR3 region has 19 residues. In DNA form, the CDR3 reads TGTGCCAGCAGTTTATGGGGACTAGCGGGGACCTCGGCCTACAATGAGCAGTTCTTC. It codes for CASSLWGLAGTSAYNEQFF.

This clone was seen a handful of times. The chain uses TRBV2 and TRBJ1-1, with D perhaps matching TRBD1 (6 bases). The CDR3 runs to 13 residues. CDR1 is SNHLY, CDR2 FYNNEI, per germline. V was trimmed by 8 bases and J by 1 base, leaving 11 bases between them. The CDR3 reads CASHRVPNTEAFF. The CDR3 nucleotides read TGTGCCAGCCACAGGGTCCCGAACACTGAAGCTTTCTTT.

The rearrangement joins TRBV21-1 to TRBJ2-4; the D call TRBD2 from the table was never checked on the DNA. TRBV21-1 is a pseudogene segment. The CDR3 loop spans 18 amino acids. This CDR3 reads CASSSSRGERLAKNIQYF. CDR3 coding DNA: TGTGCCAGCAGCTCGTCTCGGGGTGAGCGGCTAGCCAAAAACATTCAGTACTTC.

This clone has only a few counts. This chain joins TRBV30 and TRBJ1-1; 10 bases map to TRBD1. With V trimmed by 2 bases and J by 0 bases, 3 bases remained unmatched. This CDR3 contains 15 residues. CDR1 and CDR2 (germline): GTSNPN, SVGIG (reference sequence). The CDR3 DNA reads TGTGCCTGGAGTCGGACAGGGGGGGTGAACACTGAAGCTTTCTTT. This codes for CAWSRTGGVNTEAFF.

V usage is TRBV19 and J usage is TRBJ2-3; D might be TRBD2 (6 bases). Germline V gives CDR1 LNHDA, CDR2 SQIVND (reference sequence). The ends were cut back, 7 bases at V and 0 bases at J, with 14 bases in the middle. This CDR3 comprises 15 residues. The CDR3 DNA follows: TGTGCCAGTACCCCCGGGGGACTTAGCACAGATACGCAGTATTTT. This sequence encodes CASTPGGLSTDTQYF.

This clone appeared a few times. The sample contains more than one DNA sequence encoding this CDR3. The rearrangement links TRBV5-1 to TRBJ1-1, with 7 nucleotides matching TRBD1. This CDR3 is built from 14 residues. V lost 0 bases to trimming and J lost 2 bases; unmatched junction nucleotides: 1. Germline lookup yields CDR1 SGHRS and CDR2 YFSETQ. The CDR3 spells CASSLDRGNTEAFF. The CDR3 region has the DNA TGCGCCAGCAGCTTGGACAGGGGAAACACTGAAGCTTTCTTT.

At least ten counts were recorded for this clone. The same CDR3 can be traced to other DNA sequences in this sample. This chain links TRBV28 with TRBJ2-5; D uncertain. The CDR3 is 12 amino acids. The V gene's germline CDR1 is MDHEN and CDR2 SYDVKM. Deletions cut 2 bases from V and 6 bases from J, with 7 bases between. The CDR3 DNA is TGTGCCAGCAGTTTAAACCCGCAGACCCAGTACTTC. Translating gives CASSLNPQTQYF.

The V and J genes are TRBV7-3 and TRBJ2-3; D is tentatively TRBD1 or TRBD2 (6 bases each). V was pared by 5 bases and J by 3 bases, with 15 bases between. The CDR3 runs to 15 residues. Germline CDR1 and CDR2: SGHTA and FQGTGA. In nucleotides, the CDR3 is TGTGCCAGCAGCCAGGAGGGGGACGGAACAGATACGCAGTATTTT. Encoded protein: CASSQEGDGTDTQYF. The entire variable domain, with the rest obtained from reference TRBV7-3 and TRBJ2-3, is as follows: GAGVSQTPSNKVTEKGKYVELRCDPISGHTALYWYRQSLGQGPEFLIYFQGTGAADDSGLPNDRFFAVRPEGSVSTLKIQRTERGDSAVYLCASSQEGDGTDTQYFGPGTRLTVL.

The V and J genes are TRBV9 and TRBJ1-2, with 11 nucleotides matching TRBD1. The CDR3 runs 15 residues. The V segment lost 4 bases and the J segment 7 bases; nucleotides outside the gene matches: 9. From germline, CDR1 is SGDLS and CDR2 YYNGEE. This CDR3 reads CASSQGQGALSGYTF. In DNA form, the CDR3 reads TGTGCCAGCAGCCAAGGACAGGGGGCATTGAGTGGCTACACCTTC. Filled out from reference TRBV9 and TRBJ1-2, the complete variable domain reads DSGVTQTPKHLITATGQRVTLRCSPRSGDLSVYWYQQSLDQGLQFLIQYYNGEERAKGNILERFSAQQFPDLHSELNLSSLELGDSALYFCASSQGQGALSGYTFGSGTRLTVV.

The rearrangement joins TRBV20-1 to TRBJ2-7; no firm D call. There are 11 residues in the CDR3. Trimming took 2 bases from V and 2 from J, leaving 4 bases between them. CDR1 and CDR2 (germline): DFQATT, SNEGSKA (reference sequence). The DNA of the CDR3 is TGCAGTGCTAGACTTGCCTACGAGCAGTACTTC. Translating it yields CSARLAYEQYF.

The genes are TRBV7-2 and TRBJ1-1; D gene uncertain. The CDR3 is made up of 14 amino acids. The V end was cut by 0 bases, the J end by 1 base, with 6 bases between. Germline CDR1 and CDR2: SGHTA and FQGNSA. As DNA, the CDR3 is TGTGCCAGCAGCTTAGCTTCCAGGAACACTGAAGCTTTCTTT. Translation: CASSLASRNTEAFF.

The CDR3 reads CAWSEPWGSETQYF. CDR3 coding DNA: TGTGCCTGGAGTGAACCCTGGGGAAGTGAGACCCAGTACTTC. The chain links TRBV30 to TRBJ2-5; no clear D gene. Germline V gene sequence: CDR1 GTSNPN, CDR2 SVGIG (reference sequence). Trimming stripped 1 base from V and 5 bases from J, with 14 bases between. The CDR3 runs to 14 residues.

The chain recombines TRBV23-1 with TRBJ2-5; a possible D gene is TRBD1 (5 bases). TRBV23-1 is known as an ORF, though its function is uncertain. The CDR3 length is 15 residues. V gave up 8 bases and J gave up 2 bases, with 18 bases separating them. The CDR3 DNA follows: TGCGCCAGCTGGGGCCCGTTCGCGGCTCAAGAGACCCAGTACTTC. This translates into CASWGPFAAQETQYF.

The V and J genes are TRBV9 and TRBJ1-3; D gene uncertain. The CDR3 consists of 15 residues. V was trimmed by 4 bases and J by 4 bases, leaving 15 bases between them. Germline values: CDR1 SGDLS, CDR2 YYNGEE. The CDR3 bases are TGTGCCAGCAGCTTCGGTCCCCCTGGGGGAAACACCATATATTTT. It translates to CASSFGPPGGNTIYF.

V and J are TRBV5-1 and TRBJ2-7; 12 nucleotides line up with TRBD1. From germline, CDR1 is SGHRS and CDR2 YFSETQ. This CDR3 is built from 14 residues. V trimming: 6 bases; J trimming: 7 bases; junction bases outside the gene matches: 8. CDR3 nucleotide sequence: TGCGCCAGCACAAGGGGGACAGGGGGCTTAGAGCAGTACTTC. This encodes CASTRGTGGLEQYF. The full variable domain, rest sourced from reference TRBV5-1 and TRBJ2-7, is KAGVTQTPRYLIKTRGQQVTLSCSPISGHRSVSWYQQTPGQGLQFLFEYFSETQRNKGNFPGRFSGRQFSNSRSEMNVSTLELGDSALYLCASTRGTGGLEQYFGPGTRLTVT.

The chain carries TRBV25-1 and TRBJ2-1, with a weak D call TRBD2 (5 bases). Trimming took 2 bases from V and 8 from J, leaving 19 bases between them. The CDR3 sequence is 16 residues long. Germline loops: CDR1 MGHDK, CDR2 SYGVNS. The CDR3 spells CASSEGPGRRTDEQFF. The CDR3 DNA reads TGTGCCAGCAGTGAAGGTCCGGGAAGGCGTACTGATGAGCAGTTCTTC.

The CDR3 DNA reads as TGTGCCATTCTTCGGTCGTTTTGGGAGACCCAGTACTTC. Its translation is CAILRSFWETQYF. J is TRBJ2-5 and V is TRBV6-1, with D uncertain. V lost 10 bases and J 5 bases, leaving 17 bases between the germline ends. The CDR3 is made up of 13 amino acids. In germline, CDR1 is MNHNS, CDR2 SASEGT.

The J gene is TRBJ1-5, the V gene TRBV5-8, with unresolved D. Trimming took off 4 bases at V and 7 bases at J, with 15 bases between the two ends. The germline V gene has CDR1 SGHTS and CDR2 YDEGEE. This CDR3 is built from 14 residues. This CDR3 is CASSPGHNSQPQHF. CDR3 in DNA: TGTGCCAGCAGCCCGGGCCACAACTCACAGCCCCAGCATTTT. Full variable domain (rest looked up from reference TRBV5-8 and TRBJ1-5): EAGVTQSPTHLIKTRGQQATLRCSPISGHTSVYWYQQALGLGLQFLLWYDEGEERNRGNFPPRFSGRQFPNYSSELNVNALELEDSALYLCASSPGHNSQPQHFGDGTRLSIL.

Regarding this clone: This specimen includes other DNA sequences encoding the same CDR3. The chain uses TRBV5-6 and TRBJ1-5; D remains ambiguous. There are 13 residues in the CDR3. Looked up from germline, CDR1 is SGHDT and CDR2 is YYEEEE. Between the trimmed V and J ends, which lost 0 bases and 4 bases, there was a span of 5 bases. This CDR3 reads CASSLDGNQPQHF. The CDR3 DNA reads TGTGCCAGCAGCTTGGATGGTAATCAGCCCCAGCATTTT.